This T cell receptor beta chain was sequenced in a study of CD8+CD57+ T cells in acquired aplastic anemia. Study-wide background: CD4+ and CD8+ cells, once sorted, gave DNA averaging around 3.4 ug. General study points: The same twenty-nine CD8+ CDR3 sequences occurred in patients and in controls. Patients and controls had CD8+ Simpson's diversity values that were not significantly distinct.

CDR3 length: 17 residues. Germline assignment: CDR1 SGHVS and CDR2 FQNEAQ. For this clonotype: Its antigen is unidentified. Mismatch with germline at one junction end may stem from a read error.

The study profiled TCR beta VDJ and CDR3 using genomic DNA as template. TCRdb passed the reads through MiXCR, listing each CDR3 protein once. The data contain about 190,000 distinct CDR3 sequences, roughly 56% of them singletons. The sample comprised sorted CD4+, CD8+, or CD8+CD57+ T cells (not recorded which) from PBMCs. The sequence was obtained from a human donor in good health, serving as a control. The chain is built from TRBV7-8 and TRBJ2-1; D may be TRBD2 (6 bases). The CDR3 sequence: CASSLAPVGRNYNEQFF. For the CDR3, the DNA is TGCGCCAGCAGCTTAGCCCCCGTTGGGAGGAACTACAATGAGCAGTTCTTC.